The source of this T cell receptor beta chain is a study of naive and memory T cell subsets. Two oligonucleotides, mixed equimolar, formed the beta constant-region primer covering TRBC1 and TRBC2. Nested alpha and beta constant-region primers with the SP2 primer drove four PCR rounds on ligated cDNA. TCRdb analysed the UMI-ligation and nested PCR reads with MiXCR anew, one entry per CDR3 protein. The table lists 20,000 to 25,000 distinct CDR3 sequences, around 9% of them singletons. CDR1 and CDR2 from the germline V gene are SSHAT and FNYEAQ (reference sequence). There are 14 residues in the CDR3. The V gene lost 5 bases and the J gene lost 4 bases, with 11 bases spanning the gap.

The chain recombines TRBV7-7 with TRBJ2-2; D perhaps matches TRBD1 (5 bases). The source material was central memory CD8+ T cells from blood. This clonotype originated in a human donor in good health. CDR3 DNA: TGTGCCAGCAGCCCGACAGATTTCACCGGGGAGCTGTTTTTT. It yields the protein CASSPTDFTGELFF.